Listed here are 21 T cell receptor beta chains from one sample, sequenced in a study of cytomegalovirus exposure and HLA in healthy donors. PCR used 60 Vbeta primers and 13 Jbeta primers. The method was immunoSEQ multiplex PCR; TCRdb's version includes in-frame clones alone and lacks a portion of them. Among about 150,000 clones, approximately 86% were seen once, and the ten largest hold 6.5% to 7.5%. Material: PBMCs. These receptors all come from a woman in her forties or fifties in good health and CMV-seropositive.

This clone was detected only a few times. The V call is TRBV5-6, the J call TRBJ2-1, with TRBD2 identical over 9 bases. Germline trimming cut 4 bases from V and 7 bases from J; bases unmatched to any gene: 6. The germline CDR1 and CDR2 sequences are SGHDT and YYEEEE. This CDR3 comprises 14 residues. CDR3 region: CASSIAGAVNEQFF. CDR3 in DNA: TGTGCCAGCAGCATAGCGGGGGCCGTGAATGAGCAGTTCTTC.

This clone was counted only a few times. The rearrangement uses TRBV4-3 and TRBJ2-2, with D perhaps matching TRBD1 (5 bases). This CDR3 comprises 14 residues. V lost 9 bases and J 4 bases, leaving 15 bases between the germline ends. Germline V gene data show CDR1 as LGHNA and CDR2 as YSLEER. CDR3 nucleotide sequence: TGCGCCAGTAGTGCAGGGCTTGCCACCGGGGAGCTGTTTTTT. Encoded protein: CASSAGLATGELFF.

V gene TRBV7-2 combines with J gene TRBJ2-1; perhaps TRBD2 as D (6 bases). Per germline, CDR1 SGHTA and CDR2 FQGNSA. The CDR3 is made up of 16 amino acids. Deletions cut 5 bases from V and 4 bases from J, with 18 bases between. The CDR3 spells CASSLLSGVRYNEQFF. The CDR3 nucleotides read TGTGCCAGCAGCCTGCTTTCGGGGGTTAGATACAATGAGCAGTTCTTC.

The chain combines TRBV29-1 with TRBJ2-7, with a tentative D call TRBD1 (6 bases). The germline CDR1 and CDR2 sequences are SQVTM and ANQGSEA. Trimming pared 7 bases from V and 3 bases from J, leaving 16 bases between. The CDR3 is 13 residues long. CDR3 coding DNA: TGCAGCGCTCCCACTCGGGACATCTACGAGCAGTACTTC. It translates to CSAPTRDIYEQYF.

The CDR3 region is CASSRGLGNEQFF. Written as DNA, the CDR3 is TGTGCCAGCAGTCGCGGTCTCGGGAATGAGCAGTTCTTC. The chain is built from TRBV27 and TRBJ2-1; no clear D gene. Deletions cut 5 bases from V and 7 bases from J, with 12 bases between. Germline V lookup: CDR1 MNHEY, CDR2 SMNVEV (reference sequence). The CDR3 totals 13 residues.

The chain combines TRBV5-5 with TRBJ1-2; 8 bases map to TRBD1. Germline V gives CDR1 SGHKS, CDR2 YYEKEE (reference sequence). V lost 1 base, J lost 5 bases, and 4 bases stayed unmatched. The CDR3 has 14 residues. CDR3 amino acids: CASSLSDRGYGYTF. The CDR3, as DNA: TGTGCCAGCAGCTTGAGTGACAGGGGATATGGCTACACCTTC.

The genes are TRBV11-2 and TRBJ2-2; D gene ambiguous. V lost 9 bases to trimming and J lost 4 bases, with 9 bases between them. The CDR3 consists of 12 residues. CDR1 is SGHAT and CDR2 is FQNNGV in the germline V gene. The CDR3, as DNA: TGTGCCAGTCCGTCGTTCACCGGGGAGCTGTTTTTT. Its translation: CASPSFTGELFF.

The rearrangement links TRBV5-1 to TRBJ2-6; D remains ambiguous. Trimming left V 4 bases short and J 1 base short, with 9 bases between. Per germline, CDR1 SGHRS and CDR2 YFSETQ. The length of the CDR3 is 15 residues. The CDR3 protein is CASSTAVSGANVLTF. The CDR3 DNA reads as TGCGCCAGCAGCACTGCTGTATCTGGGGCCAACGTCCTGACTTTC.

The chain carries TRBV7-9 and TRBJ2-7; maybe TRBD1 (6 bases). The CDR3 length is 13 residues. Looked up from germline, CDR1 is SEHNR and CDR2 is FQNEAQ (reference sequence). V lost 5 bases to trimming and J lost 3 bases, with 11 bases between them. The CDR3: CASSQTGIYEQYF. The CDR3 DNA follows: TGTGCCAGCAGCCAAACAGGGATCTACGAGCAGTACTTC. The full variable domain, in which reference TRBV7-9 and TRBJ2-7 provide the parts outside the CDR3, is DTGVSQNPRHKITKRGQNVTFRCDPISEHNRLYWYRQTLGQGPEFLTYFQNEAQLEKSRLLSDRFSAERPKGSFSTLEIQRTEQGDSAMYLCASSQTGIYEQYFGPGTRLTVT.

The chain recombines TRBV6-5 with TRBJ1-2; D not certain. From germline, CDR1 is MNHEY and CDR2 SVGAGI. The V end lost 0 bases, the J end lost 4 bases, and 9 bases lay between the germline ends. The CDR3 is 14 amino acids. CDR3 DNA sequence: TGTGCCAGCAGTTACTCGATATCCGGCTATGGCTACACCTTC. Encoded protein: CASSYSISGYGYTF.

The chain couples TRBV6-1 to TRBJ1-2, with TRBD1 identical over 9 bases. This CDR3 contains 15 residues. The V and J ends lost 6 bases and 3 bases, in that order; junction bases with no gene match: 8. Germline V gene sequence: CDR1 MNHNS, CDR2 SASEGT. The CDR3 DNA sequence: TGTGCCAGCAGCCTTGACAGGGGGGTAGACTATGGCTACACCTTC. Encoded protein: CASSLDRGVDYGYTF.

The chain carries TRBV2 and TRBJ1-1; D possibly corresponds to TRBD1 (5 bases). Looked up from germline, CDR1 is SNHLY and CDR2 is FYNNEI. The CDR3 sequence is 13 residues long. The V end was cut by 6 bases, the J end by 4 bases, with 12 bases between. The CDR3 DNA follows: TGTGCCAGCAGCGCCGACAGAACCACTGAAGCTTTCTTT. It is translated as CASSADRTTEAFF.

The chain has TRBV6-6 and TRBJ1-2; 11 bases are shared with TRBD1. The CDR3 spans 14 residues. Trimming took 5 bases from V and 8 from J; bases not matched to a gene: 7. From germline, CDR1 is MNHNY and CDR2 SVGAGI (reference sequence). The CDR3, as DNA: TGTGCCAGCAGTGCCGGGACAGGGGGTTTCGGCTACACCTTC. This translates into CASSAGTGGFGYTF.

The V gene is TRBV7-9, the J gene TRBJ1-6; D not resolved. The CDR3 totals 13 residues. Trimming stripped 0 bases from V and 8 bases from J, with 5 bases between. The germline CDR1 and CDR2 sequences are SEHNR and FQNEAQ (reference sequence). CDR3 loop: CASSLAPDSPLHF. The CDR3 DNA is TGTGCCAGCAGCTTAGCGCCGGATTCACCCCTCCACTTT.

V and J are TRBV6-6 and TRBJ1-1, with D possibly being TRBD1 (5 bases). CDR1 and CDR2 from the germline V gene are MNHNY and SVGAGI (reference sequence). The CDR3 has 16 amino acids. Deletions cut 6 bases from V and 0 bases from J, with 17 bases between. CDR3 bases: TGTGCCAGCAGCCAAACCCGGACGGACATGAACACTGAAGCTTTCTTT. This sequence encodes CASSQTRTDMNTEAFF.

The V call is TRBV9, the J call TRBJ2-5; the D is unclear. The last part of the DNA fits TRBJ2-7 better; the J call may be wrong. The germline V gene has CDR1 SGDLS and CDR2 YYNGEE. This CDR3 region has 14 residues. CDR3 region: CASSETPRSYEQYF. As DNA, the CDR3 is TGTGCCAGCAGCGAGACACCAAGATCCTACGAGCAGTACTTC.

The rearrangement uses TRBV12-5 and TRBJ2-7, with a tentative D call TRBD2 (5 bases). CDR1 and CDR2 (germline): LGHNT, FRNRAP. Trimming took off 1 base at V and 9 bases at J, with 19 bases between the two ends. The CDR3 extends over 15 amino acids. CDR3 in DNA: TGTGCTAGTGGTTTGGCCATAAACGAAAAACGGGGGCAGTACTTC. It translates to CASGLAINEKRGQYF.

This chain links TRBV11-2 with TRBJ2-1; D not certain. V lost 0 bases and J lost 5, with 17 bases in between. The length of the CDR3 is 17 residues. The V gene's germline CDR1 is SGHAT and CDR2 FQNNGV. In nucleotides, the CDR3 is TGTGCCAGCAGCTTAGATCCGTGGGTGGGCCCCGACAATGAGCAGTTCTTC. Amino acid sequence: CASSLDPWVGPDNEQFF. The whole variable domain, remainder taken from reference TRBV11-2 and TRBJ2-1, is EAGVAQSPRYKIIEKRQSVAFWCNPISGHATLYWYQQILGQGPKLLIQFQNNGVVDDSQLPKDRFSAERLKGVDSTLKIQPAKLEDSAVYLCASSLDPWVGPDNEQFFGPGTRLTVL.

This clone came up once. The V gene is TRBV19, the J gene TRBJ1-5; D gene ambiguous. V lost 5 bases and J 1 base, leaving 12 bases between the germline ends. Germline V gene data show CDR1 as LNHDA and CDR2 as SQIVND (reference sequence). This CDR3 comprises 15 residues. The DNA for the CDR3 is TGTGCCAGTAGTTTATTGGGCGTGAGCAATCAGCCCCAGCATTTT. As protein: CASSLLGVSNQPQHF.

This chain links TRBV10-2 with TRBJ2-3; D is ambiguous. The CDR3 totals 15 residues. Trimming stripped 2 bases from V and 5 bases from J, with 14 bases between. Germline-derived CDR1 and CDR2 are WSHSY and SAAADI. As DNA, the CDR3 is TGCGCCAGCAGTGAGCCGTCGAGAGCGCGAGATACGCAGTATTTT. The encoded protein is CASSEPSRARDTQYF.

V and J are TRBV21-1 and TRBJ2-2; the table calls TRBD1, which could not be checked here. TRBV21-1 is assigned pseudogene status. This CDR3 comprises 17 residues. The CDR3 protein is CASSESIDIPNTGELFF. In DNA, the CDR3 is TGTGCCAGCAGCGAGTCGATTGACATCCCGAACACCGGGGAGCTGTTTTTT.